The 2 T cell receptor beta chains given below trace back to one sample, sequenced in a study of cytomegalovirus exposure and HLA in healthy donors. PCR primers comprised 60 Vbeta and 13 Jbeta primers. Data came from immunoSEQ multiplex PCR; TCRdb stores just in-frame clones and leaves some out. Of 100,000 to 150,000 clones in the sample, 77% were seen once. Material for sequencing was PBMCs. The source of these receptors is a male donor in good health and CMV-seropositive.

The chain joins TRBV27 to TRBJ1-4; unclear D gene. Germline loops: CDR1 MNHEY, CDR2 SMNVEV (reference sequence). Trimming took off 2 bases at V and 4 bases at J, with 11 bases between the two ends. The CDR3 totals 15 residues. The CDR3 is CASSLNGQFNEKLFF. The CDR3 DNA follows: TGTGCCAGCAGTTTAAATGGGCAGTTTAATGAAAAACTGTTTTTT.

Turning to this clone: Its ends do not fully match the called genes, so a read error is possible. The chain is built from TRBV7-9 and TRBJ2-3; 12 nucleotides align to TRBD2. Germline lookup yields CDR1 SEHNR and CDR2 FQNEAQ (reference sequence). The CDR3 length is 16 residues. The CDR3 spells CSSSFLASGGGDTQYF. CDR3 nucleotide sequence: TGTTCCAGCAGCTTTCTCGCTAGCGGGGGGGGAGATACGCAGTATTTT.